This TCR beta chain is from a study of cytomegalovirus exposure and HLA in healthy donors. The PCR made use of 60 Vbeta and 13 Jbeta primers. TCRdb keeps only in-frame clones here, not all; method: immunoSEQ multiplex PCR. This sample has roughly 110,000 clones; 81% occur once, and the top ten carry approximately 2%. This receptor was obtained from a man aged 25 to 40 in good health and CMV-seronegative. Sequencing was done on a sample of PBMCs.

Written as DNA, the CDR3 is TGTGCCAGCAGCTTTCCTCGGACAGGGGAGTATGGCTACACCTTC. Protein sequence: CASSFPRTGEYGYTF. The chain links TRBV7-8 to TRBJ1-2, with 9 bases fitting TRBD1. V trimming: 3 bases; J trimming: 5 bases; junction bases outside the gene matches: 7. CDR3 length: 15 residues. Germline V gene sequence: CDR1 SGHVS, CDR2 FQNEAQ.